The next 18 T cell receptor beta chains were all read from a single sample in a study of identical twins. From the 5' RACE reads, TCRdb called clonotypes with MiXCR, one entry per CDR3 protein. The sample consists of fewer than 350,000 distinct CDR3 sequences, approximately 8% of them appearing once. Separately, the same data were catalogued under a study of yellow fever vaccine responses in identical twins.

Sequences were obtained from memory (CD45RO+) T cells sorted from blood. Receptors originate from a woman aged 18 to 35 in good health.

This clonotype occurred a few times. V is TRBV18 and J is TRBJ2-2; D uncertain. Looked up from germline, CDR1 is KGHSH and CDR2 is LQKENI. There are 13 residues in the CDR3. Trimming removed 2 bases at V and 7 bases at J, with 8 bases between. In DNA form, the CDR3 reads TGTGCCAGCTCACCAGTCGTCATCGGGGAGCTGTTTTTT. Residues: CASSPVVIGELFF.

The genes are TRBV10-3 and TRBJ2-5, with unresolved D. V was cut by 8 bases and J by 1 base, with 8 bases left in between. CDR1 ENHRY and CDR2 SYGVKD come from the germline V gene. CDR3 size: 12 residues. In nucleotides, the CDR3 is TGTGCCATCGGTCAGGTCCAAGAGACCCAGTACTTC. The encoded protein is CAIGQVQETQYF.

This clonotype was detected ten times or more. The rearrangement links TRBV24-1 to TRBJ1-1; D unclear. The CDR3 loop spans 13 amino acids. Germline CDR1 and CDR2: KGHDR and SFDVKD. Trimming removed 5 bases from V and 1 base from J, with 7 bases in between. The CDR3 loop is CATSVDQNTEAFF. DNA of the CDR3: TGTGCCACCAGTGTTGACCAGAACACTGAAGCTTTCTTT.

About this clonotype itself: With a much larger clone just one base away, this may be a read error. The chain links TRBV6-1 to TRBJ2-7; TRBD1 matches at 8 bases. The ends lost 5 bases at V and 2 bases at J; junction bases unmatched: 5. CDR3 length: 14 amino acids. Per germline, CDR1 MNHNS and CDR2 SASEGT. CDR3 residues: CASSTGQGPYEQYF. In DNA, the CDR3 is TGTGCCAGCAGTACCGGACAGGGCCCCTACGAGCAGTACTTC.

This clonotype occurred many times. This chain links TRBV20-1 with TRBJ2-2; 7 bases align to TRBD2. Germline CDR1 and CDR2: DFQATT and SNEGSKA (reference sequence). The CDR3 covers 15 residues. J gave up 5 bases and V 0 bases, and 6 bases lay outside the gene matches. CDR3 bases: TGCAGTGCTAGAGATGTTAGGGGAGGGACCGGGGAGCTGTTTTTT. This sequence encodes CSARDVRGGTGELFF.

This clonotype was counted only a few times. This rearrangement joins TRBV10-3 to TRBJ1-2; weak D call: TRBD1 (5 bases). The V end was cut by 4 bases, the J end by 3 bases, with 15 bases between. This CDR3 comprises 15 residues. From germline, CDR1 is ENHRY and CDR2 SYGVKD. CDR3 amino acids: CAISGGPLGDYGYTF. DNA for the CDR3: TGTGCCATCAGTGGGGGACCCCTCGGGGACTATGGCTACACCTTC.

The V gene is TRBV19, the J gene TRBJ1-1; a possible D gene is TRBD1 (5 bases). CDR3 size: 18 residues. Germline V gives CDR1 LNHDA, CDR2 SQIVND (reference sequence). V was cut by 2 bases and J by 1 base, with 20 bases left in between. The CDR3 loop is CASSIMGYWQGRNTEAFF. CDR3 bases: TGTGCCAGTAGTATAATGGGGTATTGGCAGGGAAGGAACACTGAAGCTTTCTTT.

This chain links TRBV28 with TRBJ2-1; D gene unclear. V was trimmed by 6 bases and J by 2 bases, leaving 8 bases between them. The length of the CDR3 is 13 residues. CDR1 and CDR2 from the germline V gene are MDHEN and SYDVKM. The CDR3 DNA sequence: TGTGCCAGCAGCCGATCGGCCTACAATGAGCAGTTCTTC. Protein sequence: CASSRSAYNEQFF.

This clonotype was counted only a few times. The chain uses TRBV4-1 and TRBJ2-3; TRBD2 agrees at 8 bases. From germline, CDR1 is MGHRA and CDR2 YSYEKL. The CDR3 sequence is 19 residues long. J was trimmed by 6 bases and V by 1 base; bases with no gene match: 18. The CDR3 reads CASSQARVGGGSLSDTQYF. CDR3 sequence (DNA): TGCGCCAGCAGCCAAGCCAGGGTTGGCGGGGGGTCCCTTAGTGATACGCAGTATTTT.

The V call is TRBV20-1, the J call TRBJ2-7; TRBD2 agrees at 13 bases. With V trimmed by 5 bases and J by 3 bases, 16 bases remained unmatched. The germline V gene has CDR1 DFQATT and CDR2 SNEGSKA (reference sequence). The CDR3 is 18 amino acids. The CDR3 is CSAPVPGLAGITSYEQYF. CDR3 nucleotide sequence: TGCAGTGCTCCAGTCCCGGGACTAGCGGGGATCACTAGCTACGAGCAGTACTTC.

This clonotype was observed at least ten times. This sequence joins TRBV12-3 or TRBV12-4 and TRBJ2-2, with D possibly being TRBD2 (5 bases). Trimming shortened V by 6 bases and J by 3 bases, and 11 bases separated the two germline ends. There are 14 residues in the CDR3. This chain's CDR3 is CASRNTRDTGELFF. The CDR3 DNA is TGTGCCAGCAGAAACACGCGGGACACCGGGGAGCTGTTTTTT.

A single count supports this clonotype. The J gene is TRBJ2-2, the V gene TRBV20-1; D might be TRBD2 (7 bases). Trimming shortened V by 5 bases and J by 5 bases, and 18 bases separated the two germline ends. CDR3 size: 15 residues. Germline V gene lookup returns CDR1 DFQATT and CDR2 SNEGSKA (reference sequence). The CDR3 bases are TGCAGTGCTGAGGGGGGGCTCCCGGGAACCGGGGAGCTGTTTTTT. Translated, it gives CSAEGGLPGTGELFF.

At least ten counts were recorded for this clonotype. The chain uses TRBV20-1 and TRBJ2-3, with D unresolved. CDR1 and CDR2 (germline): DFQATT, SNEGSKA (reference sequence). V gave up 0 bases and J gave up 3 bases, with 10 bases separating them. This CDR3 is built from 14 residues. CDR3 DNA: TGCAGTGCTAGAGATCCCCGAAGGACAGATACGCAGTATTTT. This sequence encodes CSARDPRRTDTQYF.

The J gene is TRBJ2-7, the V gene TRBV7-9, with 7 bases matching TRBD2. Looked up from germline, CDR1 is SEHNR and CDR2 is FQNEAQ (reference sequence). The CDR3 is 16 amino acids. Trimming took 1 base from V and 1 from J; bases not matched to a gene: 7. CDR3 nucleotides: TGTGCCAGCAGCTTAGTCACGCGGGAGCTATCCTACGAGCAGTACTTC. It is translated as CASSLVTRELSYEQYF.

The chain joins TRBV29-1 to TRBJ1-4, with D perhaps matching TRBD1 (5 bases). The germline V gene encodes CDR1 SQVTM and CDR2 ANQGSEA. CDR3 length equals 11 residues. Trimming removed 6 bases at V and 11 bases at J, with 13 bases between. CDR3 protein: CSVREAMKLFF. The CDR3 nucleotides are TGCAGCGTCAGGGAGGCGATGAAACTGTTTTTT.

The rearrangement joins TRBV12-3 or TRBV12-4 to TRBJ2-7; maybe TRBD2 (5 bases). The CDR3 is made up of 14 amino acids. Deletions cut 7 bases from V and 0 bases from J, with 13 bases between. The CDR3 loop reads CASTSRLASYEQYF. In DNA form, the CDR3 reads TGTGCCAGCACCTCAAGGCTAGCCTCCTACGAGCAGTACTTC.

This clonotype was counted many times. The rearrangement uses TRBV15 and TRBJ2-7; D not certain. V lost 0 bases and J 3 bases, leaving 3 bases between the germline ends. CDR1 and CDR2 (germline): LNHNV, YYDKDF (reference sequence). The CDR3 spans 12 residues. CDR3 protein: CATSRDGYEQYV. The CDR3 DNA follows: TGTGCCACCAGCAGAGATGGCTACGAGCAGTACGTC.

The chain employs TRBV5-5 and TRBJ2-2, with 8 positions matching TRBD2. The CDR3 is 17 residues long. Germline V gene sequence: CDR1 SGHKS, CDR2 YYEKEE (reference sequence). V gave up 1 base and J gave up 6 bases; unmatched junction bases: 11. In DNA form, the CDR3 reads TGTGCCAGCAGCTTGAGCGATGGCGGGAGGATAGCCGGGGAGCTGTTTTTT. Residues: CASSLSDGGRIAGELFF.